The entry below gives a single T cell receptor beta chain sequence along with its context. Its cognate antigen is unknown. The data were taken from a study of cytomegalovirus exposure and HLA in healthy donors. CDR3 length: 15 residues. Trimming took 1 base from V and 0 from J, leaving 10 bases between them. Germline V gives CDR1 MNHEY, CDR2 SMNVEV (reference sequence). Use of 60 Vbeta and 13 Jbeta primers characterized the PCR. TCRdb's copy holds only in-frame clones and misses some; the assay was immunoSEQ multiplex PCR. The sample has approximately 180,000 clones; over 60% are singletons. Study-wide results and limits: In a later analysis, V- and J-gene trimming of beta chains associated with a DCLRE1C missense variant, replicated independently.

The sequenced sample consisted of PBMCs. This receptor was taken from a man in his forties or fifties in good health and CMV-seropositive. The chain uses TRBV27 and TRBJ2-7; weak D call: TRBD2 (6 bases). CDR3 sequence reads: CASSLFGGGSYEQYF. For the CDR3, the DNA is TGTGCCAGCAGTTTATTCGGGGGTGGCTCCTACGAGCAGTACTTC.